These T cell receptor beta chains were read from a single sample in a study of ipilimumab plus nivolumab after autologous stem cell transplantation. Libraries were prepared by immunoSEQ multiplex PCR; TCRdb keeps only in-frame clonotypes and omits some of them. The sample includes roughly 16,000 clones, over 70% of them seen just once. Material: PBMCs, obtained in a trial of ipilimumab plus nivolumab as post-transplant consolidation. The receptors were gathered from a male donor with diffuse large B-cell lymphoma. The conserved cysteine and the conserved F or W are not part of the CDR3 here. Each record gives: J gene, clone size, V gene, D gene, CDR3 protein. D genes are given only for firm matches. Clone sizes are given selectively: once, few, many, or a class where the clone is expanded.

J gene: TRBJ1-5
clone size: .
V gene: TRBV5-8
D gene: .
CDR3 protein: ASSHVTDNQPQH

J gene: TRBJ2-7
clone size: few
V gene: TRBV2
D gene: TRBD2
CDR3 protein: ASSVLAGGEQY

J gene: TRBJ2-7
clone size: .
V gene: TRBV7-2
D gene: TRBD2
CDR3 protein: ASSFSAGVNPYEQY

J gene: TRBJ1-2
clone size: .
V gene: TRBV19
D gene: .
CDR3 protein: ASSIGLNYGYT

J gene: TRBJ1-4
clone size: .
V gene: TRBV10-3
D gene: TRBD1
CDR3 protein: AIQGQGEEKLF

J gene: TRBJ2-5
clone size: .
V gene: TRBV9
D gene: TRBD2
CDR3 protein: ASSVYPATSGGGSQETQY

J gene: TRBJ1-1
clone size: .
V gene: TRBV19
D gene: .
CDR3 protein: ASSTIWGRHTEAF

J gene: TRBJ2-1
clone size: .
V gene: TRBV13
D gene: TRBD2
CDR3 protein: ASSHGLAGSYNEQF

J gene: TRBJ2-2
clone size: .
V gene: TRBV6-5
D gene: .
CDR3 protein: ASSAYRNTGELF

J gene: TRBJ2-7
clone size: once
V gene: TRBV6-6
D gene: TRBD2
CDR3 protein: AGSKSLAGDYEQY

J gene: TRBJ2-7
clone size: .
V gene: TRBV4-3
D gene: .
CDR3 protein: ASSQDWDQASYEQY

J gene: TRBJ2-1
clone size: .
V gene: TRBV7-8
D gene: .
CDR3 protein: ASSLGVTGEQF

J gene: TRBJ2-3
clone size: .
V gene: TRBV28
D gene: .
CDR3 protein: ASSLPGSTDTQY

J gene: TRBJ2-3
clone size: .
V gene: TRBV29-1
D gene: .
CDR3 protein: SVEWGTDTQY

J gene: TRBJ2-1
clone size: .
V gene: TRBV7-2
D gene: .
CDR3 protein: ASSFNRFPAVSSYNEQF

J gene: TRBJ2-1
clone size: .
V gene: TRBV11-1
D gene: .
CDR3 protein: ASSNTRSGLPF

J gene: TRBJ2-5
clone size: .
V gene: TRBV30
D gene: TRBD2
CDR3 protein: AWTPKGGGGYQETQY

J gene: TRBJ1-5
clone size: .
V gene: TRBV28
D gene: .
CDR3 protein: ASRWSNQPQH

J gene: TRBJ2-6
clone size: .
V gene: TRBV5-4
D gene: .
CDR3 protein: ASSLIFEGRANVLT

J gene: TRBJ1-5
clone size: once
V gene: TRBV18
D gene: TRBD1
CDR3 protein: ASSPQGGSNQPQH

J gene: TRBJ1-4
clone size: .
V gene: TRBV28
D gene: .
CDR3 protein: ASSSIDAWNEKLF

J gene: TRBJ2-2
clone size: .
V gene: TRBV11-1
D gene: TRBD1
CDR3 protein: ASSRDRGSKPYTGELF

J gene: TRBJ2-7
clone size: .
V gene: TRBV5-4
D gene: .
CDR3 protein: ASSPKSDPYEQY

J gene: TRBJ1-1
clone size: .
V gene: TRBV7-9
D gene: .
CDR3 protein: ASSRTNSQGNTEAF

J gene: TRBJ2-5
clone size: .
V gene: TRBV5-6
D gene: .
CDR3 protein: ASSWQETQY

J gene: TRBJ2-3
clone size: .
V gene: TRBV5-1
D gene: .
CDR3 protein: ASSLDFGSTDTQY

J gene: TRBJ2-5
clone size: .
V gene: TRBV5-1
D gene: TRBD2
CDR3 protein: ASTPGGGSETQY

J gene: TRBJ1-6
clone size: .
V gene: TRBV5-1
D gene: TRBD1
CDR3 protein: ASSLTRQGTNSPLH

J gene: TRBJ2-5
clone size: .
V gene: TRBV7-8
D gene: .
CDR3 protein: ASSLVGHPQETQY

J gene: TRBJ2-5
clone size: .
V gene: TRBV25-1
D gene: .
CDR3 protein: ASSVAGKYQETQY

J gene: TRBJ1-2
clone size: .
V gene: TRBV5-1
D gene: .
CDR3 protein: ASSLVGNYGYT

J gene: TRBJ1-5
clone size: .
V gene: TRBV6-1
D gene: TRBD1
CDR3 protein: ASSEGQGAEPQH

J gene: TRBJ1-2
clone size: .
V gene: TRBV28
D gene: .
CDR3 protein: SSEPSLNYGYT

J gene: TRBJ1-2
clone size: .
V gene: TRBV5-7
D gene: TRBD1
CDR3 protein: ASSVDRAGMDYGYT

J gene: TRBJ2-3
clone size: .
V gene: TRBV2
D gene: .
CDR3 protein: ASSDTGGTQY

J gene: TRBJ1-1
clone size: .
V gene: TRBV29-1
D gene: .
CDR3 protein: RALGVNTEAF

J gene: TRBJ2-3
clone size: once
V gene: TRBV4-2
D gene: TRBD2
CDR3 protein: ASSQDLGLADITDTQY

J gene: TRBJ2-4
clone size: .
V gene: TRBV19
D gene: TRBD1
CDR3 protein: ASSITRQGLAKNIQY

J gene: TRBJ2-5
clone size: .
V gene: TRBV1
D gene: .
CDR3 protein: TSSQEGGPQETQY

J gene: TRBJ2-3
clone size: .
V gene: TRBV19
D gene: .
CDR3 protein: ASSIEGDTQY

J gene: TRBJ2-1
clone size: .
V gene: TRBV5-4
D gene: TRBD2
CDR3 protein: ASSSGTSGGTVNEQF

J gene: TRBJ1-4
clone size: .
V gene: TRBV21-1
D gene: .
CDR3 protein: ATSGGGATNEKLF

J gene: TRBJ1-4
clone size: .
V gene: TRBV7-9
D gene: TRBD1
CDR3 protein: ASSLGQGEEKLF

J gene: TRBJ1-6
clone size: .
V gene: TRBV5-6
D gene: .
CDR3 protein: ASSLFTGEALH

J gene: TRBJ2-2
clone size: .
V gene: TRBV29-1
D gene: TRBD2
CDR3 protein: SVRRLALAGELF